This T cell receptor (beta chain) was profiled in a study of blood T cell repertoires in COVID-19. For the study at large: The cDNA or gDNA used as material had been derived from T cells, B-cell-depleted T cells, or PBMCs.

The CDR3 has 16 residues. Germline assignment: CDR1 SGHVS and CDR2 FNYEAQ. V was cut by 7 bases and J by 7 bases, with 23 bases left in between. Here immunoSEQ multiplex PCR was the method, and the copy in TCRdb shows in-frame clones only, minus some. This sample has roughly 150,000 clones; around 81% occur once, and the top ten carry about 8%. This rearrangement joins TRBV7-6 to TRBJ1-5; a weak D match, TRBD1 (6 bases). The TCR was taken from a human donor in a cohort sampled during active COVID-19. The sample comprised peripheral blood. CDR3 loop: CASTADGRGILQPQHF. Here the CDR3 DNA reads TGTGCCAGCACGGCTGACGGCAGGGGAATTCTGCAGCCCCAGCATTTT.